The 7 T cell receptor beta chains given below trace back to one sample, sequenced in a study of radiation and T cells in renal cell carcinoma. As to time point: blood 4 weeks post-SBRT, at nephrectomy. Treatment in this sample: 15 Gy SBRT to primary tumor, nephrectomy 4 weeks later. TCRdb's table, derived via immunoSEQ multiplex PCR, lists solely in-frame clones and lacks some. This table has approximately 170,000 clones, about 88% appearing once. Sequences were derived from blood, sampled from a patient whose treatment included radiotherapy and nephrectomy. The receptors were gathered from a woman between 50 and 59 years old with renal cell carcinoma.

This clone has a handful of counts. The chain links TRBV5-1 to TRBJ2-3; D unresolved. The CDR3 is made up of 18 amino acids. In germline, CDR1 is SGHRS, CDR2 YFSETQ. V gave up 4 bases and J gave up 4 bases, with 25 bases separating them. The CDR3 DNA sequence: TGCGCCAGCAGCCTGGACGGTTTTGTCCTGGGTCTGGCAGATACGCAGTATTTT. Amino acids: CASSLDGFVLGLADTQYF.

This chain joins TRBV19 and TRBJ2-1; D possibly corresponds to TRBD2 (6 bases). This CDR3 is built from 14 residues. The germline V gene has CDR1 LNHDA and CDR2 SQIVND (reference sequence). V dropped 5 bases and J dropped 7 bases, with 15 bases sitting between them. In DNA, the CDR3 is TGTGCCAGTAGTTTGCCGGGACTCTTGAATGAGCAGTTCTTC. Its translation: CASSLPGLLNEQFF.

The chain joins TRBV6-1 to TRBJ1-5, with D unclear. This CDR3 has 15 residues. Germline V CDR1 and CDR2: MNHNS, SASEGT. V was shortened by 7 bases and J by 2 bases, with 15 bases between the two germline ends. The CDR3 DNA follows: TGTGCCAGCATCCATCGAGGGCAGGGCAATCAGCCCCAGCATTTT. As protein: CASIHRGQGNQPQHF.

This chain uses TRBV5-4 with TRBJ2-3; possible D gene TRBD2, 6 bases. V dropped 5 bases and J dropped 4 bases, with 17 bases sitting between them. The CDR3 totals 15 residues. Germline CDR1 and CDR2: SGHNT and YYREEE (reference sequence). Written as DNA, the CDR3 is TGTGCCAGCAGTCCCCTTACTAGCCTCCCAGATACGCAGTATTTT. Amino acid sequence: CASSPLTSLPDTQYF.

This chain uses TRBV19 with TRBJ1-5; the D gene is possibly TRBD1 (5 bases). The V gene lost 8 bases and the J gene lost 7 bases, with 12 bases spanning the gap. Germline loops: CDR1 LNHDA, CDR2 SQIVND (reference sequence). The CDR3 loop spans 12 amino acids. The CDR3, as DNA: TGTGCCAGTCGCCAGGGAGTACAGCCCCAGCATTTT. Its translation: CASRQGVQPQHF. The whole variable domain, remainder taken from reference TRBV19 and TRBJ1-5, is DGGITQSPKYLFRKEGQNVTLSCEQNLNHDAMYWYRQDPGQGLRLIYYSQIVNDFQKGDIAEGYSVSREKKESFPLTVTSAQKNPTAFYLCASRQGVQPQHFGDGTRLSIL.

The chain combines TRBV5-4 with TRBJ2-3, with 7 bases matching TRBD2. CDR1 SGHNT and CDR2 YYREEE come from the germline V gene (reference sequence). CDR3 size: 15 residues. V lost 4 bases, J lost 0 bases, and 5 bases stayed unmatched. CDR3 sequence: CASSLKAGSTDTQYF. The CDR3 nucleotides are TGTGCCAGCAGCCTGAAAGCGGGGAGCACAGATACGCAGTATTTT.

CDR3 in DNA: TGTGCCAGCAACCGGGGCCCCGGGAGGAACACTGAAGCTTTCTTT. Amino acids: CASNRGPGRNTEAFF. V and J are TRBV5-8 and TRBJ1-1; tentatively, D is TRBD1 (5 bases). The CDR3 extends over 15 amino acids. Between the trimmed V and J ends, which lost 6 bases and 1 base, there was a span of 16 bases. CDR1 SGHTS and CDR2 YDEGEE come from the germline V gene.